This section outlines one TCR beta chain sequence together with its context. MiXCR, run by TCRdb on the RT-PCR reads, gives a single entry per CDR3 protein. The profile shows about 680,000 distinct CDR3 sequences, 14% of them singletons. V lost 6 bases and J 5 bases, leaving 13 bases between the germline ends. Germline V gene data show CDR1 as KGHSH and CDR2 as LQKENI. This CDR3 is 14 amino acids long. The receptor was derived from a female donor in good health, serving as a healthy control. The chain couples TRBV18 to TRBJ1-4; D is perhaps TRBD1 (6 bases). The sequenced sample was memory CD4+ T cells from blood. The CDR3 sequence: CASSFDRLNEKLFF. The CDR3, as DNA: TGTGCCAGCTCCTTCGACAGGCTGAATGAAAAACTGTTTTTT.